A selection of T cell receptor beta chains follows, all from one sample in a study of tumor-infiltrating lymphocytes in oesophageal squamous cell carcinoma. TCRdb ran MiXCR on the PCR reads and lists one entry per CDR3 protein. The data hold roughly 19,000 distinct CDR3 sequences, with about 38% observed a single time. Input material: normal esophageal tissue next to the tumor. The receptors were sampled from a male donor with esophageal squamous cell carcinoma. Both conserved end residues are part of each CDR3. Only part of the rows carry a size: once, few, many, or a class if the clone is expanded.

TRBJ2-1,large,TRBV7-6,CASSRGVDEQFF
TRBJ2-5,few,TRBV7-6,CASKDRGETQYF
TRBJ2-7,many,TRBV6-1,CASTWGAYEQYF
TRBJ1-6,NA,TRBV9,CASSVGGNNSPLHF
TRBJ2-7,many,TRBV12-3/TRBV12-4,CASGQTYEQYF
TRBJ1-3,many,TRBV6-1,CASSVERTGGPGNTIYF
NA,NA,TRBV6-8,CASSYRSSYNEQFF
TRBJ2-5,many,TRBV28,CASSSRGAQYF
TRBJ2-5,many,TRBV27,CASSFPFFGQTETQYF
TRBJ1-2,NA,TRBV28,CASSPTRATNYGYTF
TRBJ1-2,few,TRBV14,CASSPDGTGRTGYTF
TRBJ1-1,once,TRBV6-8,CASSAATHEAFF
TRBJ2-5,few,TRBV7-8,CASSIIQYRGGEETQYF
TRBJ2-2,medium-sized,TRBV7-3,CASSFRANTGELFF
NA,NA,TRBV28,CASSPGLAGDRYEQYF
TRBJ1-5,NA,TRBV20-1,CSASQGYSNQPQHF
TRBJ2-6,medium-sized,TRBV6-1,CASSQDFSGANVLTF
NA,NA,TRBV7-6,CASSPGTGYGYEQYF
TRBJ2-1,many,TRBV19,CASSIVAANNEQFF
TRBJ2-3,NA,TRBV6-6,CAGGAWTEAFF
TRBJ1-2,NA,TRBV18,CASSPLGDRGGYGYTF
TRBJ2-3,NA,TRBV11-2,CASGSWTGGTDTQYF
NA,NA,TRBV7-2,CASSSGQGLGEQYF
TRBJ2-5,few,TRBV5-4,CASTLWRGGGETQYF
TRBJ2-1,NA,TRBV12-3/TRBV12-4,CASSPHTGNEQFF
TRBJ2-7,few,TRBV28,CASFSRAASGSYEQYF
NA,NA,TRBV7-9,CASSSLQGYNEQFF
TRBJ1-2,many,TRBV6-1,CASTFEFRGSHGYTF
TRBJ2-2,many,TRBV12-3/TRBV12-4,CASRERERTGELFF
TRBJ2-3,many,TRBV6-1,CASSRGTLVITDTQYF
TRBJ2-6,NA,TRBV7-5,CISVPEGLPVDEQYF
NA,NA,TRBV10-2,CASRDSLYEQYF
TRBJ1-1,many,TRBV18,CASSPSTGNMNTEAFF
TRBJ2-4,NA,TRBV6-8,CASSGGAIRTSGNIQYF
TRBJ1-2,many,TRBV6-1,CASSYRGPGGYTF
NA,few,TRBV7-6,CASSTSSGGQFF
TRBJ2-7,many,TRBV6-1,CASSPGVRYEQYF
TRBJ2-1,few,TRBV7-3,CASSLTREPFNEQFF
TRBJ2-7,many,TRBV6-1,CASSSSIFDEQYF
TRBJ2-5,many,TRBV6-1,CASSRTTSGRGETQYF
NA,NA,TRBV6-6,CASRTRSYEQYF
NA,few,TRBV5-1,CASSLAPQRSYEQYF
NA,NA,TRBV12-3/TRBV12-4,CASSFGASYEQYF